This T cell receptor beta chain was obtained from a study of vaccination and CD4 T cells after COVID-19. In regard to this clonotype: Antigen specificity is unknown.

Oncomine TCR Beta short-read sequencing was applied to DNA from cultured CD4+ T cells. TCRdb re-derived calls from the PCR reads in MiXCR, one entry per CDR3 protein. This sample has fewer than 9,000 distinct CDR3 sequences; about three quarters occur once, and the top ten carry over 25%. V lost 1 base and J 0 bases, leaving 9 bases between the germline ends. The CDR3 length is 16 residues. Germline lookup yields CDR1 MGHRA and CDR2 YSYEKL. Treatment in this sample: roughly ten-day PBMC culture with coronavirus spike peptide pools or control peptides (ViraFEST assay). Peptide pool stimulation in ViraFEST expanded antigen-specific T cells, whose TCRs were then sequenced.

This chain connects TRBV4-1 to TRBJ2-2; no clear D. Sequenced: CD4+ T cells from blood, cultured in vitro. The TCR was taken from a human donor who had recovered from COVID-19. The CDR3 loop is CASSQGKRANTGELFF. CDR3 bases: TGCGCCAGCAGCCAAGGAAAGCGTGCGAACACCGGGGAGCTGTTTTTT.